The 12 T cell receptor beta chains below come from one sample, sequenced in a study of blood T cell repertoires in COVID-19. Data came from immunoSEQ multiplex PCR; TCRdb stores just in-frame clones and leaves some out. The data contain 150,000 to 200,000 clones, approximately 85% of them singletons. Sample: peripheral blood. All receptors come from an older woman with acute or convalescent COVID-19.

This clone was detected once. This chain connects TRBV29-1 to TRBJ1-1, with TRBD1 matching 9 bases. This CDR3 has 15 residues. CDR1 and CDR2 (germline): SQVTM, ANQGSEA. V lost 2 bases, J lost 4 bases, and 8 bases stayed unmatched. The CDR3 DNA sequence: TGCAGCGTTGAAAGGCCCGACAGGGGGGTCACTGAAGCTTTCTTT. It specifies CSVERPDRGVTEAFF.

This chain links TRBV30 with TRBJ1-4; the D is unclear. Germline V gives CDR1 GTSNPN, CDR2 SVGIG (reference sequence). The CDR3 is 11 residues long. V was cut by 3 bases and J by 10 bases, with 9 bases left in between. The CDR3 reads CAWRTAGKLFF. CDR3 sequence (DNA): TGTGCCTGGAGAACAGCAGGAAAACTGTTTTTT.

The chain combines TRBV20-1 with TRBJ1-2; TRBD1 agrees at 7 bases. This CDR3 contains 11 residues. CDR1 is DFQATT and CDR2 is SNEGSKA in the germline V gene (reference sequence). After removal of 6 bases from V and 8 bases from J, the junction contained 6 bases not matched to a gene. The CDR3 region is CSAERGQGYTF. As DNA, the CDR3 is TGCAGTGCGGAGAGGGGGCAGGGCTACACCTTC.

As regards this clone: In the same sample, other DNA sequences code for this CDR3. The chain joins TRBV28 to TRBJ1-2; 8 nucleotides match TRBD1. Germline V CDR1 and CDR2: MDHEN, SYDVKM. Losses at the gene ends were 3 bases for V and 7 bases for J; bases not matched to a gene: 1. This CDR3 comprises 12 residues. The CDR3 DNA is TGTGCCAGCAGTTTCGGACAGGGTGGCTACACCTTC. Encoded protein: CASSFGQGGYTF.

This sequence joins TRBV7-9 and TRBJ1-2, with 7 bases aligning to TRBD1. V trimming: 3 bases; J trimming: 8 bases; junction bases outside the gene matches: 6. The CDR3 runs to 13 residues. Germline V gives CDR1 SEHNR, CDR2 FQNEAQ (reference sequence). This CDR3 reads CASSFLQGSGYTF. CDR3 in DNA: TGTGCCAGCAGCTTCCTACAGGGGTCCGGCTACACCTTC.

About this clone: At one end the junction does not follow the germline gene, possibly because of a read error. The CDR3 spells CASTHAPGHKNTEAFF. In nucleotides, the CDR3 is TGTGCTAGCACCCATGCGCCGGGACACAAGAACACTGAAGCTTTCTTT. This rearrangement joins TRBV7-7 to TRBJ1-1, with D possibly being TRBD1 (6 bases). CDR1 SSHAT and CDR2 FNYEAQ come from the germline V gene (reference sequence). This CDR3 has 16 residues.

The chain has TRBV7-3 and TRBJ2-3, with TRBD2 matching 9 bases. Per the germline V gene, CDR1 is SGHTA and CDR2 is FQGTGA. The CDR3 runs 16 residues. J lost 0 bases, V lost 5 bases, and 6 bases had no gene match. CDR3 coding DNA: TGTGCCAGCAGCGCTAATAGCGGGGGAAGCACAGATACGCAGTATTTT. This codes for CASSANSGGSTDTQYF.

This chain joins TRBV5-1 and TRBJ2-7; a weak D match, TRBD1 (6 bases). With 0 bases removed from V and 7 bases from J, the gap between germline ends came to 17 bases. The CDR3 has 15 amino acids. Germline CDR1 and CDR2: SGHRS and YFSETQ. The CDR3 spells CASSLGRQEYGEQYF. CDR3 DNA: TGCGCCAGCAGCTTGGGTCGACAGGAGTATGGTGAGCAGTACTTC.

This chain joins TRBV18 and TRBJ2-7; a weak D match, TRBD2 (6 bases). Trimming cost V 5 bases and J 2 bases, with 13 bases left between them. This CDR3 region has 14 residues. Germline V gives CDR1 KGHSH, CDR2 LQKENI. The CDR3 bases are TGTGCCAGCTCATCCGGACTACCGACCTACGAGCAGTACTTC. It is translated as CASSSGLPTYEQYF. The entire variable domain, with the rest obtained from reference TRBV18 and TRBJ2-7, is as follows: NAGVMQNPRHLVRRRGQEARLRCSPMKGHSHVYWYRQLPEEGLKFMVYLQKENIIDESGMPKERFSAEFPKEGPSILRIQQVVRGDSAAYFCASSSGLPTYEQYFGPGTRLTVT.

The V call is TRBV24-1, the J call TRBJ2-6, with unresolved D. This CDR3 is built from 15 residues. Trimming removed 4 bases at V and 0 bases at J, with 6 bases between. From germline, CDR1 is KGHDR and CDR2 SFDVKD. The CDR3 coding sequence is TGTGCCACCAGTGACCCAAACTCTGGGGCCAACGTCCTGACTTTC. The encoded protein is CATSDPNSGANVLTF.

The chain combines TRBV7-9 with TRBJ1-2, with D tentatively TRBD1 (5 bases). Trimming removed 1 base at V and 8 bases at J, with 17 bases between. Germline V gene sequence: CDR1 SEHNR, CDR2 FQNEAQ (reference sequence). CDR3 length: 15 amino acids. CDR3 sequence reads: CASSLDMASKGGYTF. The CDR3 DNA follows: TGTGCCAGCAGCTTAGACATGGCCTCCAAGGGGGGCTACACCTTC.

Only a few counts were recorded for this clone. V usage is TRBV27 and J usage is TRBJ1-6, with 7 bases lining up with TRBD1. CDR3 size: 15 residues. After removal of 5 bases from V and 11 bases from J, the junction contained 12 bases not matched to a gene. The germline gives CDR1 MNHEY, CDR2 SMNVEV (reference sequence). This CDR3 is CASSIGGGITTPLHF. The CDR3, as DNA: TGTGCCAGCAGTATAGGGGGCGGTATCACGACACCCCTCCACTTT.